The following is a T cell receptor beta chain sequence with its context. Its antigen is undetermined. This sample was taken from a study of cytomegalovirus exposure and HLA in healthy donors. Donors showed nominal health when sampled, although they likely had unrecorded immune exposures. Study outcomes and limitations: Listed as cytomegalovirus-associated were 150 or so TCR beta chains. Reports described diagnosis of cytomegalovirus status by the classifier as highly specific and sensitive. Per a later analysis, HLA-associated TCR beta chains showed more clonal expansion than other, equally common TCR beta chains.

60 Vbeta and 13 Jbeta primers were used in PCR. Sequenced by immunoSEQ multiplex PCR; TCRdb stores in-frame clones only, minus some. The sample yields 150,000 to 200,000 clones, roughly 70% seen once. The receptor's source is a man aged 30-40 years in good health and CMV-seropositive. Sequencing was done on a sample of PBMCs.

CDR3 residues: CASSPGEPIYEQYF. CDR3 bases: TGCGCCAGCAGCCCGGGGGAGCCCATATACGAGCAGTACTTC. The rearrangement joins TRBV5-1 to TRBJ2-5; weak D call: TRBD2 (6 bases). Judging by the DNA end, TRBJ2-7 fits better; the J call may be wrong. CDR3 length: 14 amino acids. Germline loops: CDR1 SGHRS, CDR2 YFSETQ.